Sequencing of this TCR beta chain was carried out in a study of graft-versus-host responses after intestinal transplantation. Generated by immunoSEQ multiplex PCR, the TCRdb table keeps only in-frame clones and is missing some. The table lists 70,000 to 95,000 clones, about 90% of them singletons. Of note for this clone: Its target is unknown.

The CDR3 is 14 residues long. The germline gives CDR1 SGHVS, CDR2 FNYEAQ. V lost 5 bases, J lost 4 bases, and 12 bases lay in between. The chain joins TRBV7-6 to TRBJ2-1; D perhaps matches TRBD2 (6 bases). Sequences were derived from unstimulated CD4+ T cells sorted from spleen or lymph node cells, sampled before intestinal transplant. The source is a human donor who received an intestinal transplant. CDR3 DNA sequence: TGTGCCAGCAGCCAGGACTATCCTTACAATGAGCAGTTCTTC. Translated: CASSQDYPYNEQFF.